A selection of T cell receptor beta chains follows, all from one sample in a study of blood T cell repertoires in COVID-19. Using immunoSEQ multiplex PCR, the repertoire was profiled, and TCRdb retains in-frame clones only, with some absent. The top ten hold around 5% of the sample, which has a few hundred thousand clones, 88% seen once. Input material: PBMCs or T cells enriched from blood (not recorded which). The source of these receptors is a man aged 30-40 years who had recovered from COVID-19. CDR3s include the opening cysteine and the closing phenylalanine or tryptophan. A D gene is named only where the DNA matches it firmly. For some rows the clone size is stated as once, few or many, or as a class when expanded; others skip it.

-	TRBV5-1	TRBJ2-7	-	TGCGCCAGCAGCCCCATAACCAGGACCTACGAGCAGTACTTC	CASSPITRTYEQYF
-	TRBV28	TRBJ1-2	-	TGTGCCAGCAGTTGGGGGACAAGCACTAACTATGGCTACACCTTC	CASSWGTSTNYGYTF
-	TRBV4-1	TRBJ2-1	TRBD2	TGCGCCAGCAGCCAACTAGCGGGGGAATACAATGAGCAGTTCTTC	CASSQLAGEYNEQFF
-	TRBV2	TRBJ2-3	TRBD1	TGTGCCAGCAGTGAACTATCCGGGACAGAGATCACAGATACGCAGTATTTT	CASSELSGTEITDTQYF
once	TRBV19	TRBJ1-3	-	TGTGCCAGTAGTACCGGGACTGCCCTCTCTGGAAACACCATATATTTT	CASSTGTALSGNTIYF
-	TRBV29-1	TRBJ2-2	-	TGCAGCGTTCTTTTCGCGAACACCGGGGAGCTGTTTTTT	CSVLFANTGELFF
-	TRBV5-6	TRBJ2-7	-	TGTGCCAGCAGCTTCACAGGGCCCTACGAGCAGTACTTC	CASSFTGPYEQYF
-	TRBV6-1	TRBJ2-2	-	TGTGCCAGCAGTGAAGTCGGAGGGTTCGGGGAGCTGTTTTTT	CASSEVGGFGELFF
-	TRBV2	TRBJ2-1	-	TGTGCCAGCAGCGTGACTACCTACAATGAGCAGTTCTTC	CASSVTTYNEQFF
-	TRBV28	TRBJ1-1	TRBD1	TGTGCCAGCAGTTTAAGAGGCCAGGGGGGCACTGAAGCTTTCTTT	CASSLRGQGGTEAFF
-	TRBV27	TRBJ1-6	TRBD1	TGTGCCAGCAGTTTACTAGGACAGGGCGCTCCACCCCTCCACTTT	CASSLLGQGAPPLHF
once	TRBV7-9	TRBJ1-4	-	TGTGCCAGCAGCTTAGGAGGCGGGGCGGAAAAACTGTTTTTT	CASSLGGGAEKLFF
once	TRBV23-1	TRBJ1-2	TRBD1	TGCGCCAGCAGTCCCCCGGGACAGGACGCTAACTATGGCTACACCTTC	CASSPPGQDANYGYTF
-	TRBV6-5	TRBJ2-2	-	TGTGCCAGCAGTTACCGCCAGGGATACACCGGGGAGCTGTTTTTT	CASSYRQGYTGELFF
-	TRBV10-3	TRBJ1-3	TRBD1	TGTGCCATCAGTGGACCGGGACAGGGAGTAGACACCATATATTTT	CAISGPGQGVDTIYF
-	TRBV11-2	TRBJ2-1	-	TGTGCCAGCAGCTTAGGCCCCGCGAGGGATGAGCAGTTCTTC	CASSLGPARDEQFF
-	TRBV11-2	TRBJ2-2	TRBD1	TGTGCCAGCAGATTCCGGGACAGGGATACCGGGGAGCTGTTTTTT	CASRFRDRDTGELFF
-	TRBV15	TRBJ1-3	-	TGTGCCACCAGCAAGAGGAGGGAAAGCTCTGGAAACACCATATATTTT	CATSKRRESSGNTIYF
-	TRBV28	TRBJ2-2	TRBD1	TGTGCCAGCTCAGGGGGTCTATGGTCCGGGGAGCTGTTTTTT	CASSGGLWSGELFF
few	TRBV11-2	TRBJ2-7	-	TGTGCCAGCAGCTTAGGACCTCAGGCTTTCTCCTACGAGCAGTACTTC	CASSLGPQAFSYEQYF
-	TRBV21-1	TRBJ1-1	-	TGTGCCAGCAGCAGGGGGCTGGGGCGTCTAGCTTTCTTT	CASSRGLGRLAFF
-	TRBV4-1	TRBJ2-5	TRBD2	TGCGCCAGCAGCCCCGGGACTAGCGGGGGTGAGACCCAGTACTTC	CASSPGTSGGETQYF
-	TRBV24-1	TRBJ1-5	-	TGTGCCACCAGTTACAGGGCTAAGCAGCCCCAGCATTTT	CATSYRAKQPQHF
-	TRBV10-3	TRBJ1-4	TRBD1	TGTGCCATCAGTGCCGGGACAGGAGCAACTAATGAAAAACTGTTTTTT	CAISAGTGATNEKLFF
few	TRBV27	TRBJ2-5	TRBD2	TGTGCCAGCAGTTTCGTAGCGGGGACCCAAGAGACCCAGTACTTC	CASSFVAGTQETQYF
once	TRBV2	TRBJ1-2	TRBD1	TGTGCCAGCACGGACAGGGGAGCTAACTATGGCTACACCTTC	CASTDRGANYGYTF
-	TRBV19	TRBJ1-5	TRBD1	TGTGCCAGTAGTACCAGGACAGGAAATCAGCCCCAGCATTTT	CASSTRTGNQPQHF
-	TRBV28	TRBJ2-1	TRBD1	TGTGCCAGCAGAACCGGGACAGACAATGAGCAGTTCTTC	CASRTGTDNEQFF
-	TRBV11-2	TRBJ2-3	TRBD2	TGTGCCAGCAGCTTAGATGTAGCGGGGGTTACGCAGTATTTT	CASSLDVAGVTQYF
-	TRBV10-1	TRBJ2-1	TRBD2	TGCGCCAGCAGTGAGACTAGCGGGGTCGAGCAGTTCTTC	CASSETSGVEQFF
-	TRBV2	TRBJ2-1	TRBD2	TGTGCCAGCAGTGATTTTCTCCTGACTAGCGGGGGCAATGAGCAGTTCTTC	CASSDFLLTSGGNEQFF
-	TRBV28	TRBJ2-1	-	TGTGCCAGCAGTTTAGGAGGGAATGAGCAGTTCTTC	CASSLGGNEQFF
-	TRBV28	TRBJ1-5	-	TGTGCCAGCATCTCCGGGACACCGAGCAATCAGCCCCAGCATTTT	CASISGTPSNQPQHF
-	TRBV7-3	TRBJ1-6	-	TGTGCCAGCAGCCCCACCCGACCCAGGGCCCTTATCTATAATTCACCCCTCCACTTT	CASSPTRPRALIYNSPLHF
-	TRBV27	TRBJ2-7	-	TGTGCCAGCAGTTTTCGGGGACTCTACGAGCAGTACTTC	CASSFRGLYEQYF
-	TRBV28	TRBJ1-2	TRBD1	TGTGCCAGCAGGGCCGGGACAGGAGGTCCCGGTGGCTACACCTTC	CASRAGTGGPGGYTF
-	TRBV4-2	TRBJ2-4	TRBD2	TGTGCCAGCAGCCTCCGGACTAGCGGCGAAAACATTCAGTACTTC	CASSLRTSGENIQYF
-	TRBV18	TRBJ2-4	TRBD1	TGTGCCAGCTCACCACAGGGGCTGGACAGGTTAGAGTACTTC	CASSPQGLDRLEYF
-	TRBV5-1	TRBJ1-2	TRBD1	TGCGCCAGCAGCCGGACAGGCGACTATGGCTACACCTTC	CASSRTGDYGYTF
-	TRBV30	TRBJ2-7	TRBD1	TGTGCCTGGAACAGGGGCCCCTACGAGCAGTACTTC	CAWNRGPYEQYF